This passage covers 2 T cell receptor beta chains from one sample sequenced in a study of T cell responses to AZD1222 COVID-19 vaccine. Repertoires were generated with immunoSEQ multiplex PCR, while TCRdb's copy carries only in-frame clones and drops some. Of 120,000 or so clones listed, approximately 82% were seen once; the top ten hold about 28%. This material consisted of peripheral blood, taken 28 days after the second AZD1222 dose. The receptors come from an adult who received the AZD1222 COVID-19 vaccine.

For the CDR3, the DNA is TGTGCCAGCAGCTTGGGCCAGACGCAAGAGACCCAGTACTTC. Translation gives CASSLGQTQETQYF. The V call is TRBV5-4, the J call TRBJ2-5; D not certain. V lost 0 bases to trimming and J lost 2 bases, with 8 bases between them. The germline CDR1 and CDR2 sequences are SGHNT and YYREEE (reference sequence). There are 14 residues in the CDR3.

The chain is built from TRBV3-1 (or the pseudogene TRBV3-2) and TRBJ1-2; 11 nucleotides agree with TRBD1. CDR3 length: 17 amino acids. The V segment lost 0 bases and the J segment 9 bases; nucleotides outside the gene matches: 12. Germline V gene lookup returns CDR1 LGHDT and CDR2 YNNKEL (reference sequence). This CDR3 reads CASSQDRSSGQGASYTF. In nucleotides, the CDR3 is TGTGCCAGCAGCCAAGATCGTAGTTCTGGACAGGGGGCCAGCTACACCTTC.